This TCR beta chain emerged from a study of T cells after yellow fever vaccination. Study-wide context: In the case of low-cell-number fractions, SMART-Seq v4 Ultra Low Input was used for preparation.

Each CDR3 protein gets one entry after TCRdb re-called the 5' RACE reads with MiXCR. This sample carries some 320,000 distinct CDR3 sequences, 3.5% to 4.5% of them seen once, and the ten largest clones take approximately 20%. This clonotype has ten or more counts. The length of the CDR3 is 12 residues. V was clipped by 5 bases and J by 9 bases, with 13 bases between them. The receptor comes from a man between 18 and 35 years old who received the YFV17D yellow fever vaccine. Here the sequenced sample was PBMCs, taken 15 days after the yellow fever booster vaccination. The genes are TRBV12-3 or TRBV12-4 and TRBJ1-2; a possible D gene is TRBD1 (5 bases). The CDR3 bases are TGTGCCAGCAGTGCCGGGACCGTGAGCTACACCTTC. It translates to CASSAGTVSYTF.